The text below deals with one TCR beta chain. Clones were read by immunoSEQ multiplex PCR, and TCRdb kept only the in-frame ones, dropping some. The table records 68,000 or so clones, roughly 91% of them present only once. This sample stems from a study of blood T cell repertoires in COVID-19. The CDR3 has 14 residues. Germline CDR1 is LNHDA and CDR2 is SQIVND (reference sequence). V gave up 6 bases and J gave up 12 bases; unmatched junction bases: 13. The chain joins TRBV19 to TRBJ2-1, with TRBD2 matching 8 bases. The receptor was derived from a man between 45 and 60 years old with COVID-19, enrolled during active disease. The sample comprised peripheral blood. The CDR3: CASSSGRGVPRQFF. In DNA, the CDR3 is TGTGCCAGTAGCTCAGGGCGGGGGGTCCCGCGGCAGTTCTTC. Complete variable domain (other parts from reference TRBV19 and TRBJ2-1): DGGITQSPKYLFRKEGQNVTLSCEQNLNHDAMYWYRQDPGQGLRLIYYSQIVNDFQKGDIAEGYSVSREKKESFPLTVTSAQKNPTAFYLCASSSGRGVPRQFFGPGTRLTVL.